Listed here are 5 T cell receptor beta chains from one sample, sequenced in a study of CD4 T cells in relation to SARS-CoV-2 and coronaviruses. Unexposed donor CD4+ T cells date from about 2011-2018, before the COVID-19 pandemic. After nine to ten days of culture, CD4+ T cells were isolated. The method was immunoSEQ multiplex PCR; TCRdb's version includes in-frame clones alone and lacks a portion of them. The data show about 24,000 clones, 60% to 80% seen once. These TCRs are of unknown antigen specificity. Material for sequencing was CD4+ T cells from PBMCs, cultured in vitro. All receptors come from a human donor in good health.

The gene calls are TRBV3-1 (or the pseudogene TRBV3-2) and TRBJ2-1; 7 bases are a match to TRBD2. CDR3 length: 13 amino acids. V shed 2 bases, J shed 9 bases, and the junction held 4 bases outside the gene matches. Germline V gene lookup returns CDR1 LGHDT and CDR2 YNNKEL (reference sequence). The CDR3 bases are TGTGCCAGCAGCCAATGGGTAGCGGGTGAGCAGTTCTTC. Its protein product is CASSQWVAGEQFF.

V is TRBV7-9 and J is TRBJ2-3; 8 nucleotides align to TRBD2. Germline V lookup: CDR1 SEHNR, CDR2 FQNEAQ (reference sequence). The CDR3 has 16 amino acids. Trimming took 5 bases from V and 1 from J; bases not matched to a gene: 8. CDR3 DNA: TGTGCCAGCAGCGCAATAAGCGGGGGAGGCACAGATACGCAGTATTTT. The encoded protein is CASSAISGGGTDTQYF.

The rearrangement links TRBV27 to TRBJ1-2, with D unresolved. Trimming stripped 8 bases from V and 4 bases from J, with 11 bases between. Germline V gene sequence: CDR1 MNHEY, CDR2 SMNVEV (reference sequence). The CDR3 extends over 12 amino acids. The CDR3 DNA reads as TGTGCCAGCGTGGGAGAACCCTATGGCTACACCTTC. Translation gives CASVGEPYGYTF.

The V gene is TRBV11-2, the J gene TRBJ2-1, with D perhaps matching TRBD2 (6 bases). This CDR3 comprises 16 residues. Trimming removed 3 bases from V and 4 bases from J, with 16 bases in between. Germline-derived CDR1 and CDR2 are SGHAT and FQNNGV. In DNA form, the CDR3 reads TGTGCCAGCAGCTTCCACCCGGGGGAAGGTTACAATGAGCAGTTCTTC. It is translated as CASSFHPGEGYNEQFF.

The J gene is TRBJ2-3, the V gene TRBV7-9; D assignment may be TRBD1 or TRBD2 (6 bases each). Trimming stripped 6 bases from V and 6 bases from J, with 16 bases between. Germline assignment: CDR1 SEHNR and CDR2 FQNEAQ (reference sequence). The CDR3 runs to 14 residues. The chain's CDR3 is CASSISGGGDTQYF. Written as DNA, the CDR3 is TGTGCCAGCAGTATTAGCGGAGGGGGGGATACGCAGTATTTT.